This passage covers 10 T cell receptor beta chains from one sample sequenced in a study of technical replicates of blood from several donors. Generated by immunoSEQ multiplex PCR, the TCRdb table keeps only in-frame clones and is missing some. The sample lists about 80,000 clones; around 86% were seen once. The material sequenced was PBMCs. The receptors here all came from a human donor in good health. Some clones in this sample may be carry-over from other donors' samples.

V and J are TRBV7-3 and TRBJ2-7; 8 bases map to TRBD1. The CDR3 consists of 17 residues. The ends lost 4 bases at V and 7 bases at J; junction bases unmatched: 18. Germline loops: CDR1 SGHTA, CDR2 FQGTGA. CDR3 bases: TGTGCCAGCAGCTCCACTGGCATCACAGGGGGTTGCTGGGAGCAGTACTTC. Its protein product is CASSSTGITGGCWEQYF.

This chain uses TRBV5-4 with TRBJ1-2; 7 positions match TRBD1. CDR1 is SGHNT and CDR2 is YYREEE in the germline V gene (reference sequence). The CDR3 is 14 amino acids. Trimming cost V 4 bases and J 1 base; bases outside gene matches: 4. The CDR3 region has the DNA TGTGCCAGCAGCAAGGGACAGCTTAACTATGGCTACACCTTC. Protein sequence: CASSKGQLNYGYTF.

The chain carries TRBV18 and TRBJ1-1; D is perhaps TRBD1 (6 bases). The germline gives CDR1 KGHSH, CDR2 LQKENI. The CDR3 consists of 14 residues. The V and J ends lost 2 bases and 3 bases respectively, with 10 bases between them. In DNA, the CDR3 is TGTGCCAGCTCACCAGTAGCAGGGGACACTGAAGCTTTCTTT. Translated: CASSPVAGDTEAFF.

This chain joins TRBV2 and TRBJ2-1, with D perhaps TRBD1 (6 bases). V lost 3 bases and J 3 bases, leaving 9 bases between the germline ends. The CDR3 is made up of 14 amino acids. The germline V gene has CDR1 SNHLY and CDR2 FYNNEI. The CDR3 DNA is TGTGCCAGCAGTGATCGGACAGACTACAATGAGCAGTTCTTC. This sequence encodes CASSDRTDYNEQFF.

This clone occurred a few times. The rearrangement links TRBV7-8 to TRBJ2-1; TRBD1 might be the D (6 bases). The V gene's germline CDR1 is SGHVS and CDR2 FQNEAQ. CDR3 length: 14 amino acids. With 2 bases removed from V and 3 bases from J, the gap between germline ends came to 8 bases. The CDR3 sequence is CASSLRTVYNEQFF. DNA for the CDR3: TGTGCCAGCAGCTTACGGACAGTCTACAATGAGCAGTTCTTC.

The chain carries TRBV4-1 and TRBJ2-7, with TRBD2 matching over 11 bases. The CDR3 covers 15 residues. Germline V gene data show CDR1 as MGHRA and CDR2 as YSYEKL. J lost 4 bases, V lost 1 base, and 3 bases had no gene match. The CDR3 DNA reads as TGCGCCAGCAGCCAAGCTAGCGGGGGGCCTTACGAGCAGTACTTC. Translation gives CASSQASGGPYEQYF.

The chain combines TRBV11-3 with TRBJ2-7, with 8 bases fitting TRBD2. The V and J ends lost 5 bases and 5 bases, in that order; junction bases with no gene match: 11. Germline lookup yields CDR1 SGHNT and CDR2 YENEEA. The CDR3 sequence is 15 residues long. CDR3 amino acids: CASSPISGSIDEQYF. In nucleotides, the CDR3 is TGTGCCAGCAGCCCTATCAGCGGGAGTATTGACGAGCAGTACTTC.

This clone was seen only once. The rearrangement joins TRBV5-1 to TRBJ2-3, with TRBD1 identical over 7 bases. The ends lost 4 bases at V and 2 bases at J; junction bases unmatched: 7. From germline, CDR1 is SGHRS and CDR2 YFSETQ. This CDR3 is built from 15 residues. The CDR3 loop reads CASSAVTGSTDTQYF. For the CDR3, the DNA is TGCGCCAGCAGCGCCGTGACAGGGTCCACAGATACGCAGTATTTT. The full variable domain, its missing parts supplied by reference TRBV5-1 and TRBJ2-3, is KAGVTQTPRYLIKTRGQQVTLSCSPISGHRSVSWYQQTPGQGLQFLFEYFSETQRNKGNFPGRFSGRQFSNSRSEMNVSTLELGDSALYLCASSAVTGSTDTQYFGPGTRLTVL.

For this clone: Other DNA sequences in the sample encode the same CDR3. The chain employs TRBV29-1 and TRBJ2-2; TRBD1 matches at 8 bases. Germline lookup yields CDR1 SQVTM and CDR2 ANQGSEA. The length of the CDR3 is 12 residues. The ends lost 6 bases at V and 5 bases at J; junction bases unmatched: 2. The CDR3 DNA is TGCAGCGTCGACAGGGGAACCGGGGAGCTGTTTTTT. Its translation: CSVDRGTGELFF.

This chain uses TRBV6-5 with TRBJ1-2; TRBD1 aligns across 11 bases. With V trimmed by 2 bases and J by 4 bases, 6 bases remained unmatched. The CDR3 extends over 16 amino acids. From germline, CDR1 is MNHEY and CDR2 SVGAGI. The CDR3 DNA is TGTGCCAGCAGTTACATAAGGACAGGGGGCGGCTATGGCTACACCTTC. Protein sequence: CASSYIRTGGGYGYTF.